Listed below are T cell receptor beta chains from one sample, sequenced in a study of response to subunit inactivated influenza vaccine. One entry per CDR3 protein results from TCRdb running MiXCR on the RT-PCR reads. The sample contains fewer than 600,000 distinct CDR3 sequences, approximately 7.8% of which appear only once. The input for sequencing was PBMCs from blood, taken roughly 24 months after vaccination. These receptors came from a man between 50 and 70 years old who received an inactivated influenza vaccine. Both conserved end residues are part of each CDR3. The D gene is left open where the match is weak. Part of the rows lack a size; the others show once, few, many or a class for expanded clones.

clone size,J gene,D gene,V gene,CDR3 protein,CDR3 DNA
many,TRBJ2-7,TRBD1,TRBV28,CASSITGGKSYEQYF,TGTGCCAGCAGTATAACAGGGGGAAAATCGTACGAGCAGTACTTC
few,TRBJ2-2,NA,TRBV25-1,CASSEWSEGGELFF,TGTGCCAGCAGTGAATGGAGTGAAGGCGGGGAGCTGTTTTTT
many,TRBJ2-5,NA,TRBV7-2,CASSSRGQQETQYF,TGTGCCAGCAGCTCTAGAGGACAGCAAGAGACCCAGTACTTC
NA,TRBJ2-7,TRBD1,TRBV9,CASSISPKGQSEQYF,TGTGCCAGCAGTATCTCCCCGAAGGGACAGTCCGAGCAGTACTTC
many,TRBJ2-2,TRBD1,TRBV29-1,CSVTGQLNTGELFF,TGCAGCGTCACGGGACAGTTGAACACCGGGGAGCTGTTTTTT
NA,TRBJ2-5,TRBD2,TRBV9,CASSESSGAGQETQYF,TGTGCCAGCAGCGAAAGTAGCGGGGCGGGACAAGAGACCCAGTACTTC
many,TRBJ2-5,NA,TRBV10-3,CAISDREETQYF,TGTGCCATCAGTGACAGGGAAGAGACCCAGTACTTC
NA,TRBJ2-1,NA,TRBV20-1,CSATPDRSYNEQFF,TGCAGTGCCACGCCGGACAGAAGTTACAATGAGCAGTTCTTC
once,TRBJ2-3,NA,TRBV6-5,CASSYPSVITDTQYF,TGTGCCAGCAGTTACCCGAGTGTTATCACAGATACGCAGTATTTT
many,TRBJ2-5,NA,TRBV7-8,CASSFPGGGQETQYF,TGTGCCAGCAGCTTTCCCGGGGGCGGCCAAGAGACCCAGTACTTC
NA,TRBJ2-3,TRBD1,TRBV27,CASSLSGTGSDTQYF,TGTGCCAGCAGTTTATCTGGGACAGGGTCCGATACGCAGTATTTT
few,TRBJ1-5,NA,TRBV24-1,CATSVTGNQPQHF,TGTGCCACCAGTGTTACGGGCAATCAGCCCCAGCATTTT
NA,TRBJ2-3,NA,TRBV7-9,CASSRGNWDTQYF,TGTGCCAGCAGCCGTGGGAACTGGGATACGCAGTATTTT
NA,TRBJ2-3,TRBD2,TRBV10-3,CATKASSGGGTDTQYF,TGTGCCACCAAGGCCTCTAGCGGGGGGGGCACAGATACGCAGTATTTT
many,TRBJ2-3,NA,TRBV24-1,CATSVGAADTQYF,TGTGCCACCAGTGTGGGGGCCGCAGATACGCAGTATTTT
once,TRBJ2-1,NA,TRBV12-3/TRBV12-4,CASSLGVRLEQFF,TGTGCCAGCAGTTTAGGGGTGCGGCTTGAGCAGTTCTTC
many,TRBJ2-7,NA,TRBV7-9,CASSSHGLAYEQYF,TGTGCCAGCAGCTCTCACGGATTAGCCTACGAGCAGTACTTC
many,TRBJ1-2,TRBD1,TRBV20-1,CSAPRQGAGYGYTF,TGCAGTGCTCCCCGACAGGGGGCTGGCTATGGCTACACCTTC
many,TRBJ2-3,NA,TRBV12-3/TRBV12-4,CASSHRDADTQYF,TGTGCCAGCAGTCACCGGGACGCAGATACGCAGTATTTT
many,TRBJ2-2,NA,TRBV5-1,CASSLGATGELFF,TGCGCCAGCAGCTTGGGGGCCACCGGGGAGCTGTTTTTT